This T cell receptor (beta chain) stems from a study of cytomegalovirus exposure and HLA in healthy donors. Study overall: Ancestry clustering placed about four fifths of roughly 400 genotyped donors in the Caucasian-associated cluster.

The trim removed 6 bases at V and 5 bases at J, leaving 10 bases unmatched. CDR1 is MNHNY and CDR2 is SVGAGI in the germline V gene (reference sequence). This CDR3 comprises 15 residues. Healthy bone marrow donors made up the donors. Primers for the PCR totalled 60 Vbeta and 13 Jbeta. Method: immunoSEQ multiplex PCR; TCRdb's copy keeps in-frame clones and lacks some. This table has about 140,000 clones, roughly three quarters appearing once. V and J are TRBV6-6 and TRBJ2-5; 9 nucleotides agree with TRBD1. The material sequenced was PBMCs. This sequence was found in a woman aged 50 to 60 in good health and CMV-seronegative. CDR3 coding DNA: TGTGCCAGCAGACTTACAGGGGGCGGTGGGGAGACCCAGTACTTC. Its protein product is CASRLTGGGGETQYF.